One sample yielded the 20 T cell receptor beta chains listed below, sequenced in a study of shared clonotypes between healthy human individuals. Profiled with immunoSEQ multiplex PCR; TCRdb holds only in-frame clones, not every one. The repertoire holds more than 550,000 clones, roughly 88% seen once, with 30% to 35% in the top ten. Sequenced sample: memory CD8+ T cells from PBMCs. The subset: CD45RO+ cells pooled with CCR7-negative TemRA cells. The source is a man aged 18 to 35 in good health. Some clones in this sample may be carry-over from other donors' samples.

This clone was seen at least ten times. The CDR3 DNA reads TGTGCCAGTAGTGCGACGAGACAGGGGGTGATACCGAAGGCTGGAAACACCATATATTTT. Translated: CASSATRQGVIPKAGNTIYF. The J gene is TRBJ1-3, the V gene TRBV19, with TRBD1 matching 9 bases. CDR1 LNHDA and CDR2 SQIVND come from the germline V gene (reference sequence). The CDR3 has 20 amino acids. The V and J ends lost 5 bases and 2 bases, in that order; junction bases with no gene match: 19.

The chain joins TRBV7-2 to TRBJ2-1; D ambiguous. Germline CDR1 reads SGHTA; CDR2 reads FQGNSA. The CDR3 extends over 14 amino acids. V was cut by 2 bases and J by 6 bases, with 11 bases left in between. The CDR3 nucleotides are TGTGCCAGCAGCTTATATCTCCGCGGCAATGAGCAGTTCTTC. Its translation: CASSLYLRGNEQFF.

This chain joins TRBV7-3 and TRBJ2-2, with 7 bases fitting TRBD1. Unmatched junction bases numbered 9, after V lost 3 bases and J lost 5 bases. The CDR3 loop spans 16 amino acids. From germline, CDR1 is SGHTA and CDR2 FQGTGA. In DNA, the CDR3 is TGTGCCAGCAGCTTCAGGGGGACAGACCCTACCGGGGAGCTGTTTTTT. This sequence encodes CASSFRGTDPTGELFF.

The chain joins TRBV7-9 to TRBJ2-7; D possibly corresponds to TRBD1 (6 bases). Germline V CDR1 and CDR2: SEHNR, FQNEAQ (reference sequence). V dropped 4 bases and J dropped 2 bases, with 12 bases sitting between them. There are 14 residues in the CDR3. The CDR3 DNA reads as TGTGCCAGCAGCTATCGGACAGAAACCTACGAGCAGTACTTC. It translates to CASSYRTETYEQYF.

This chain uses TRBV28 with TRBJ2-7; D might be TRBD1 or TRBD2, each matching 5 bases. The CDR3 totals 15 residues. Germline CDR1 reads MDHEN; CDR2 reads SYDVKM. V dropped 3 bases and J dropped 1 base, with 13 bases sitting between them. The CDR3 bases are TGTGCCAGCAGTTTCGGGGACGTACTGTCCTACGAGCAGTACTTC. Translating gives CASSFGDVLSYEQYF.

DNA of the CDR3: TGCAGCGTTGTAGGGAGGGACAGGGGGCATAATAGCGAGCAGTACTTC. Residues: CSVVGRDRGHNSEQYF. The chain couples TRBV29-1 to TRBJ2-7; TRBD1 agrees at 12 bases. Germline CDR1 and CDR2: SQVTM and ANQGSEA. J lost 6 bases, V lost 4 bases, and 13 bases had no gene match. This CDR3 spans 16 amino acids.

V usage is TRBV9 and J usage is TRBJ1-2; D ambiguous. Germline values: CDR1 SGDLS, CDR2 YYNGEE. This CDR3 has 13 amino acids. V gave up 3 bases and J gave up 2 bases, with 8 bases separating them. In DNA form, the CDR3 reads TGTGCCAGCAGCGGGGGAACCAACTATGGCTACACCTTC. Amino acids: CASSGGTNYGYTF. Together with reference TRBV9 and TRBJ1-2, the CDR3 gives the full variable domain: DSGVTQTPKHLITATGQRVTLRCSPRSGDLSVYWYQQSLDQGLQFLIQYYNGEERAKGNILERFSAQQFPDLHSELNLSSLELGDSALYFCASSGGTNYGYTFGSGTRLTVV.

The J gene is TRBJ2-5, the V gene TRBV7-9; the match to TRBD1 covers 7 bases. Germline trimming cut 4 bases from V and 1 base from J; bases unmatched to any gene: 3. The CDR3 has 14 residues. Germline CDR1 and CDR2: SEHNR and FQNEAQ (reference sequence). The CDR3 coding sequence is TGTGCCAGCAGCTCACAGGGGATCCAAGAGACCCAGTACTTC. Amino acid sequence: CASSSQGIQETQYF. Full variable domain (remainder filled in from reference TRBV7-9 and TRBJ2-5): DTGVSQNPRHKITKRGQNVTFRCDPISEHNRLYWYRQTLGQGPEFLTYFQNEAQLEKSRLLSDRFSAERPKGSFSTLEIQRTEQGDSAMYLCASSSQGIQETQYFGPGTRLLVL.

The chain uses TRBV19 and TRBJ2-4; no reliable D call. Germline V gene lookup returns CDR1 LNHDA and CDR2 SQIVND (reference sequence). Trimming pared 4 bases from V and 0 bases from J, leaving 13 bases between. This CDR3 contains 16 residues. CDR3 bases: TGTGCCAGTAGTACCCCCCCGTACGGAGCCAAAAACATTCAGTACTTC. It translates to CASSTPPYGAKNIQYF.

The chain recombines TRBV19 with TRBJ2-1, with 15 bases lining up with TRBD2. J lost 2 bases, V lost 6 bases, and 11 bases had no gene match. This CDR3 region has 19 residues. From germline, CDR1 is LNHDA and CDR2 SQIVND (reference sequence). CDR3 region: CASRKAGTSGRITYNEQFF. The CDR3 DNA is TGTGCCAGTAGAAAGGCCGGGACTAGCGGGAGGATAACCTACAATGAGCAGTTCTTC.

The chain employs TRBV4-2 and TRBJ2-2; D not resolved. The CDR3 runs to 13 residues. Trimming stripped 0 bases from V and 5 bases from J, with 4 bases between. Germline V gene data show CDR1 as LGHNA and CDR2 as YNFKEQ. CDR3 coding DNA: TGTGCCAGCAGCCAAGATAGAACCGGGGAGCTGTTTTTT. Translated: CASSQDRTGELFF.

V usage is TRBV4-2 and J usage is TRBJ2-7; 7 bases match TRBD2. This CDR3 contains 13 residues. The V segment lost 2 bases and the J segment 11 bases; nucleotides outside the gene matches: 9. The germline CDR1 and CDR2 sequences are LGHNA and YNFKEQ. In DNA form, the CDR3 reads TGTGCCAGCAGCCAACCTGGGGGGGTTGACAAGTACTTC. Translating gives CASSQPGGVDKYF.

The chain carries TRBV5-1 and TRBJ2-7, with D possibly being TRBD1 (6 bases). The length of the CDR3 is 15 residues. Trimming removed 3 bases at V and 7 bases at J, with 20 bases between. Germline V gene lookup returns CDR1 SGHRS and CDR2 YFSETQ. The CDR3, as DNA: TGCGCCAGCAGCTGGACCGGGACACAAGTCCAAGAGCAGTACTTC. Translating gives CASSWTGTQVQEQYF.

The chain carries TRBV6-6 and TRBJ1-1; no reliable D call. The length of the CDR3 is 15 residues. V lost 1 base and J lost 0, with 9 bases in between. Germline V gives CDR1 MNHNY, CDR2 SVGAGI (reference sequence). CDR3 in amino acids: CASSYWTGMNTEAFF. The CDR3, as DNA: TGTGCCAGCAGTTACTGGACCGGGATGAACACTGAAGCTTTCTTT.

The rearrangement joins TRBV6-5 to TRBJ2-7; TRBD2 agrees at 12 bases. The CDR3 spans 15 residues. CDR1 MNHEY and CDR2 SVGAGI come from the germline V gene. Trimming cost V 5 bases and J 7 bases; bases outside gene matches: 9. The CDR3 here is CASSLTSGGLVEQYF. CDR3 DNA: TGTGCCAGCAGTCTGACTAGCGGGGGATTGGTTGAGCAGTACTTC.

The gene calls are TRBV30 and TRBJ2-7, with D unresolved. Germline-derived CDR1 and CDR2 are GTSNPN and SVGIG (reference sequence). V was clipped by 1 base and J by 2 bases, with 18 bases between them. There are 16 residues in the CDR3. CDR3 nucleotides: TGTGCCTGGAGTGGTTTGCTAACAGCTATTACCTACGAGCAGTACTTC. Translating gives CAWSGLLTAITYEQYF.

This rearrangement joins TRBV7-9 to TRBJ1-4; possibly TRBD1 for D (5 bases). V lost 3 bases and J 5 bases, leaving 13 bases between the germline ends. The CDR3 consists of 15 residues. Germline V CDR1 and CDR2: SEHNR, FQNEAQ (reference sequence). The CDR3 bases are TGTGCCAGCAGCTTTAGTCCGGACATGAATGAAAAACTGTTTTTT. Translation gives CASSFSPDMNEKLFF. Looking up the rest from reference TRBV7-9 and TRBJ1-4 gives the full variable domain: DTGVSQNPRHKITKRGQNVTFRCDPISEHNRLYWYRQTLGQGPEFLTYFQNEAQLEKSRLLSDRFSAERPKGSFSTLEIQRTEQGDSAMYLCASSFSPDMNEKLFFGSGTQLSVL.

V gene TRBV9 combines with J gene TRBJ2-7, with 9 bases that match TRBD2. The length of the CDR3 is 15 residues. Germline assignment: CDR1 SGDLS and CDR2 YYNGEE. V dropped 2 bases and J dropped 5; count of bases not matched to a gene: 8. The CDR3, as DNA: TGTGCCAGCAGCGTCTTCTCTAGCGGGATCGACGAGCAGTACTTC. This encodes CASSVFSSGIDEQYF.

This clone is a singleton in its sample. V usage is TRBV27 and J usage is TRBJ2-3; D unclear. Germline V gene data show CDR1 as MNHEY and CDR2 as SMNVEV (reference sequence). Trimming pared 6 bases from V and 5 bases from J, leaving 9 bases between. The CDR3 consists of 12 residues. CDR3 loop: CASSRGVDTQYF. DNA of the CDR3: TGTGCCAGCAGCCGAGGAGTAGATACGCAGTATTTT.

The chain combines TRBV6-5 with TRBJ2-5; D unresolved. CDR1 MNHEY and CDR2 SVGAGI come from the germline V gene. The CDR3 runs 13 residues. V lost 6 bases, J lost 4 bases, and 12 bases lay in between. CDR3 bases: TGTGCCAGCAGGAGAGGAGTTCGAGAGACCCAGTACTTC. As protein: CASRRGVRETQYF.